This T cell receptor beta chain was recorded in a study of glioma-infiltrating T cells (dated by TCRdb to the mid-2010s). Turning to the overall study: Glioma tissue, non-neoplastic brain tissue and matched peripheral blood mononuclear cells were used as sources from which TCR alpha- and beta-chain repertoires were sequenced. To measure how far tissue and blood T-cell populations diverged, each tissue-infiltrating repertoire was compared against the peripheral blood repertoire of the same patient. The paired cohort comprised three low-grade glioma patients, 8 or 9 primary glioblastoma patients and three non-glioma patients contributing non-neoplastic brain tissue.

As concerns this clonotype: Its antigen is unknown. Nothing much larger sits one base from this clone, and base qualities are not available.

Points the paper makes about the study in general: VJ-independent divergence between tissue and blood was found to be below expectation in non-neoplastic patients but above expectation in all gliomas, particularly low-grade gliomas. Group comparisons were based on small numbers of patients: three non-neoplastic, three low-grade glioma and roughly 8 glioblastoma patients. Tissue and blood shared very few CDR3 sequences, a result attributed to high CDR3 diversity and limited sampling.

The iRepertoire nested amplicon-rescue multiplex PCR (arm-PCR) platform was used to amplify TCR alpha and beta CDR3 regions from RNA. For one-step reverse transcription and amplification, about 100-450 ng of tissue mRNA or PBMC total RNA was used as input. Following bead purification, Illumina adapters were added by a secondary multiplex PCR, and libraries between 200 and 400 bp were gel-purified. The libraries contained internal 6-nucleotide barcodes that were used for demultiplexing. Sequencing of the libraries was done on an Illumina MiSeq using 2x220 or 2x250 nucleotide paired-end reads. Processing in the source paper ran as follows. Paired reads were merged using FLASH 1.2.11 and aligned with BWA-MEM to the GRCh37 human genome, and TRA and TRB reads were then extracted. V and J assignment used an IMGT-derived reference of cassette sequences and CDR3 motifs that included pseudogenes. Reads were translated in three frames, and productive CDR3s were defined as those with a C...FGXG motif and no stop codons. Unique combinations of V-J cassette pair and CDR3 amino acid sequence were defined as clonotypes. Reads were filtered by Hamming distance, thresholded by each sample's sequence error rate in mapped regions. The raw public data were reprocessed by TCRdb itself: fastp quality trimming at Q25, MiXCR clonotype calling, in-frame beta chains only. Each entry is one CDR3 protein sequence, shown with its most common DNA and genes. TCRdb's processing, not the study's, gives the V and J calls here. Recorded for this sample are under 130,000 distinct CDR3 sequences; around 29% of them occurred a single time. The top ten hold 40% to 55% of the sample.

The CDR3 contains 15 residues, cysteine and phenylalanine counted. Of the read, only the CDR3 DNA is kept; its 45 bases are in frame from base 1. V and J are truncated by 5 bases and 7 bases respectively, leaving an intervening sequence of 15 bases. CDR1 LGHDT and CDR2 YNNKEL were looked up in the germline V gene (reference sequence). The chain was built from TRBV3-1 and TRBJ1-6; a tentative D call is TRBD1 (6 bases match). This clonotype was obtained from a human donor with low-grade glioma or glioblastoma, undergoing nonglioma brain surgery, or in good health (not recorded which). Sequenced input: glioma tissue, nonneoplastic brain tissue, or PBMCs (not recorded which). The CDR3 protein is CASSKAGDRNSPLHF. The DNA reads TGTGCCAGCAGCAAAGCCGGTGACAGGAATTCACCCCTCCACTTT.